Listed here is a single T cell receptor (beta chain). No antigen is known for it. TCRdb processed the reads anew with MiXCR; each CDR3 protein has one entry. The table lists roughly 500,000 distinct CDR3 sequences, roughly 46% of them singletons, with 43% in the top ten. The sample is drawn from a study of T cell repertoires in cytomegalovirus infection. The wider study: Alongside well-studied HLA-B-restricted CMV epitopes, recently identified HLA-C-restricted CMV epitopes were also used.

Study-wide findings and caveats: Pooled public TCR beta family frequency picked out CMV carriers with the relevant HLA.

The CDR3 consists of 15 residues. Looked up from germline, CDR1 is DFQATT and CDR2 is SNEGSKA (reference sequence). The V and J ends lost 7 bases and 0 bases, in that order; junction bases with no gene match: 8. The TCR sequence derives from a human donor in good health (CMV status not recorded). Some clones in this sample may be carry-over from other donors' samples. The chain joins TRBV20-1 to TRBJ2-3, with 9 bases fitting TRBD1. Sample: cultured PBMCs, taken from culture after CMV antigen stimulation. The DNA of the CDR3 is TGCAGTGTTTTAGCCGGGACAGGGAGCACAGATACGCAGTATTTT. Translated: CSVLAGTGSTDTQYF.